This record looks at one T cell receptor (beta chain) sequence and its context. This receptor's antigen is unknown. Within one base of it there is no much larger clone, and no base qualities were kept. The treatment or condition label, read with the paper, signifies: live attenuated yellow fever vaccine strain. At every blood-draw timepoint, two biological replicates of bulk PBMCs were collected. A standard Ficoll-Paque protocol was used to isolate PBMCs from peripheral blood. TriZol was used to extract RNA from bulk PBMCs, CD4 and CD8 fractions, and dextramer-positive and dextramer-negative fractions. This sample stems from a study of T cells after yellow fever vaccination (dated by TCRdb to the late 2010s). With respect to the entire study: Libraries from fractions with low cell numbers were prepared with the SMART-Seq v4 Ultra Low Input RNA kit. Two healthy male donors, one aged 18 to 30 and one aged 30 to 40 years, were included in the cohort. Blood was drawn at multiple timepoints before and after primary and secondary immunization, with bulk PBMC replicates and cell subsets isolated. To follow T-cell clones before and after primary and booster YFV17D yellow fever vaccination, bulk TCR alpha and beta repertoires were sequenced over time. Points the paper makes about the study in general: The secondary T-cell response was weaker than the primary response but faster, peaking on day 5 instead of day 15. A small fraction of clonotypes appeared in both the CD4 and CD8 compartments, likely as a result of convergent recombination. Most clones expanded after primary vaccination (96% of CD4 and roughly 91% of CD8) were re-detected after the booster, suggesting that broad memory maintenance occurred. Computational filtering was required because FACS-sorted repertoires could contain abundant contaminating clonotypes from the bulk population. Because the study included only a couple of donors, the extent to which the findings can be generalized is limited.

TCR cDNA was synthesized by 5'RACE template switching, through which a universal primer site and unique molecular identifiers were introduced. Priming for cDNA synthesis came from both the TCR alpha and TCR beta constant segments. Library amplification used two PCR steps, and the second PCR step added sample barcodes and sequencing adapters. Sequencing of the libraries was done on either Illumina HiSeq 2500 (2x100 bp) or NovaSeq (2x150 bp). The authors' pipeline ran thus. Demultiplexing of reads and collapsing into UMI consensus sequences were performed with MIGEC, and V(D)J alignment was carried out with MiXCR. Vaccine-responding clonotypes were identified with edgeR using replicate PBMC samples, with FDR below 0.01 and a log2 fold change above 5 up to day 15 being required. Bulk clonotypes were assigned CD4 or CD8 identity according to which sequenced CD4 or CD8 repertoire held them at higher abundance. TCRdb's own reprocessing of the public reads used fastp at Q25 and MiXCR and kept productive beta chains. When rows share a CDR3 protein, they turn into one entry using the most common DNA and genes. The V and J calls, along with clone size, are taken from TCRdb and not from the paper's own processing. The sample table contains a few hundred thousand distinct CDR3 sequences; only one count was recorded for around 10% of them. The ten largest account for less than 20% of the sample.

The CDR3 spans 14 residues, from the cysteine through the phenylalanine. Of all the DNA, just the CDR3 is kept, 42 bases in frame from base 1. The germline ends are 8 bases apart after V is trimmed by 5 bases and J by 1 base. Sequences LNHNV (CDR1) and YYDKDF (CDR2) are obtained from the germline V gene (reference sequence). Specimen: PBMCs, collected on the day of the first yellow fever vaccination. This TCR was sampled from a man younger than 35 who received the YFV17D yellow fever vaccine. The chain couples TRBV15 to TRBJ2-2; the D gene cannot be resolved reliably. CDR3 region: CATSPLWNTGELFF. The sequenced DNA: TGTGCCACCAGCCCTTTGTGGAACACCGGGGAGCTGTTTTTT. When the CDR3 is completed using the reference TRBV15 and TRBJ2-2 genes on either side, the full variable domain is DAMVIQNPRYQVTQFGKPVTLSCSQTLNHNVMYWYQQKSSQAPKLLFHYYDKDFNNEADTPDNFQSRRPNTSFCFLDIRSPGLGDTAMYLCATSPLWNTGELFFGEGSRLTVL.